Listed below are T cell receptor beta chains from one sample, sequenced in a study of T cell responses to AZD1222 COVID-19 vaccine. Sequencing was performed with immunoSEQ multiplex PCR; in TCRdb, only in-frame clones are kept and a portion is missing. The sample contains 90,000 to 100,000 clones, around nine tenths of which appear only once. The specimen was peripheral blood, collected 28 days after the second AZD1222 dose. Receptor source: an adult who received the AZD1222 COVID-19 vaccine. Both conserved end residues are part of each CDR3. D genes are given only for firm matches. Rows may omit the clone size; those that give it use once, few, many or a size class.

D	V	J	size	DNA	CDR3
.	TRBV7-3	TRBJ2-2	.	TGTGCCAGCCGCTCCGGTAGCGGGAACACCGGGGAGCTGTTTTTT	CASRSGSGNTGELFF
.	TRBV30	TRBJ1-5	.	TGTGCCTGGAGTATAGGGTCACCTTATAGCAATCAGCCCCAGCATTTT	CAWSIGSPYSNQPQHF
TRBD1	TRBV5-6	TRBJ2-5	.	TGTGCCAGCAGCCCCACAGGGGAAGAGACCCAGTACTTC	CASSPTGEETQYF
TRBD1	TRBV2	TRBJ1-4	.	TGTGCCAGCAGCGGGGACAGGGCGCGGGAAAAACTGTTTTTT	CASSGDRAREKLFF
.	TRBV3-1/TRBV3-2	TRBJ2-2	.	TGTGCCAGCAGCCAAGTGGGGGGAATAAGAGGGGAGCTGTTTTTT	CASSQVGGIRGELFF
.	TRBV5-6	TRBJ2-3	.	TGTGCCAGCAGCTTGGGGGGGACTGCTAGCACAGATACGCAGTATTTT	CASSLGGTASTDTQYF
.	TRBV27	TRBJ1-2	once	TGTGCCAGCTACGGGGGAGGCTACACCTTC	CASYGGGYTF
.	TRBV6-5	TRBJ2-5	.	TGTGCCAGCAAGAAACCTCCTGCGGGGACCCAGTACTTC	CASKKPPAGTQYF
.	TRBV25-1	TRBJ2-7	once	TGTGCCAGCAGGCTGAAAGAGCAGTACTTC	CASRLKEQYF
TRBD2	TRBV6-5	TRBJ2-2	once	TGTGCCAGCAGCCGGACGACTAGCCGCACCGGGGAGCTGTTTTTT	CASSRTTSRTGELFF
.	TRBV6-1	TRBJ2-2	.	TGTGCCAGCAGTGAAGTTAGACAGTATAACACCGGGGAGCTGTTTTTT	CASSEVRQYNTGELFF
.	TRBV3-1/TRBV3-2	TRBJ1-2	.	TGTGCCAGCAGCCCTCAAAGTGGTAACGGCTACACCTTC	CASSPQSGNGYTF
TRBD2	TRBV6-1	TRBJ2-7	.	TGTGCCAGCAGTGAAGCGACTAGCGGGAGAGGTTCCTACGAGCAGTACTTC	CASSEATSGRGSYEQYF
.	TRBV30	TRBJ1-1	.	TGTGCCTGGGGGCAGCACACTGAAGCTTTCTTT	CAWGQHTEAFF
.	TRBV2	TRBJ1-4	once	TGTGCCAGCAGTTACACAGGTGATGAAAAACTGTTTTTT	CASSYTGDEKLFF
.	TRBV28	TRBJ2-1	.	TGTGCCAGCAGGCCATCTAGCGCGGATGAGCAGTTCTTC	CASRPSSADEQFF
.	TRBV7-3	TRBJ2-1	.	TGTGCCAGCAGCCAAAGCGCCGGGGCCTACAATGAGCAGTTCTTC	CASSQSAGAYNEQFF
.	TRBV3-1/TRBV3-2	TRBJ2-2	once	TGTGCCAGCAGCCATCATTCAGTTACCGGGGAGCTGTTTTTT	CASSHHSVTGELFF
.	TRBV6-6	TRBJ2-7	few	TGTGCCAGCAGCCCCAGGTACGAGCAGTACTTC	CASSPRYEQYF
.	TRBV4-1	TRBJ2-5	.	TGCGCCAGCAGCCAAGAGAGGGGCTGGGGGGAGACCCAGTACTTC	CASSQERGWGETQYF
.	TRBV30	TRBJ2-1	.	TGTGCCTGGAGTCCCCCCCCAGGGGGGAATGAGCAGTTCTTC	CAWSPPPGGNEQFF
.	TRBV30	TRBJ2-3	.	TGTGCCTGGAGTTCTTACTTGGATACGCAGTATTTT	CAWSSYLDTQYF
.	TRBV12-3/TRBV12-4	TRBJ1-6	.	TGTGCCAGCAGTCTTAATTCACCCCTCCACTTT	CASSLNSPLHF
TRBD1	TRBV28	TRBJ2-5	.	TGTGCCAGCAGTTGGGGGACAGTTAAAGAGACCCAGTACTTC	CASSWGTVKETQYF
.	TRBV30	TRBJ2-7	.	TGTGCCTGGAGAGAGGCGAGACCAAGCTACGAGCAGTACTTC	CAWREARPSYEQYF
.	TRBV28	TRBJ1-5	once	TGTGCCAGCAGTTTAATGGGGGGGAACTATCAGCCCCAGCATTTT	CASSLMGGNYQPQHF
.	TRBV11-2	TRBJ1-2	.	TGTGCCAGCAGCTCCCGGGACCGCTATGGCTACACCTTC	CASSSRDRYGYTF
.	TRBV23-1	TRBJ1-4	.	TGCGCCAGCAGTCAATCAGTAACTAATGAAAAACTGTTTTTT	CASSQSVTNEKLFF
.	TRBV21-1	TRBJ2-6	once	TGTGCCGGGATCTCTGGGGCCAACGTCCTGACTTTC	CAGISGANVLTF
.	TRBV7-8	TRBJ2-2	.	TGTGCCAGCAGCCCCTCCTCTGGCGGACCGTTGGACACCGGGGAGCTGTTTTTT	CASSPSSGGPLDTGELFF
TRBD1	TRBV5-5	TRBJ2-1	.	TGTGCCAGCAGGCGGTTGGGGACAGGCAACAATGAGCAGTTCTTC	CASRRLGTGNNEQFF
.	TRBV7-2	TRBJ2-1	.	TGTGCCAGCAGCGATCAACCCGGGAGAAGCTCCTACAATGAGCAGTTCTTC	CASSDQPGRSSYNEQFF
TRBD1	TRBV5-4	TRBJ1-6	.	TGTGCCAGCAGCCCTGGCACAGGGGAACTTTCACCCCTCCACTTT	CASSPGTGELSPLHF
TRBD1	TRBV2	TRBJ1-5	once	TGTGCCAGCAGTGACTCCCCAGGGGGCCATAGCAATCAGCCCCAGCATTTT	CASSDSPGGHSNQPQHF
.	TRBV10-2	TRBJ1-5	.	TGCGCCACCAGGAGACCCGGACCCGGCTATCAGCCCCAGCATTTT	CATRRPGPGYQPQHF
TRBD1	TRBV28	TRBJ2-4	.	TGTGCCAGCAGTCCCGGGACAGGGGTAAACATTCAGTACTTC	CASSPGTGVNIQYF
.	TRBV4-1	TRBJ2-5	.	TGCGCCAGCAGCCAAGCTGGGACCACGGTGGTAGAGACCCAGTACTTC	CASSQAGTTVVETQYF
.	TRBV7-9	TRBJ2-7	.	TGTGCCAGCAGCCTACAGGAGATGTCCTACGAGCAGTACTTC	CASSLQEMSYEQYF
.	TRBV7-6	TRBJ1-6	.	TGTGCCAGCAGCTTAGCAGGAGTTGATTCACCCCTCCACTTT	CASSLAGVDSPLHF
.	TRBV9	TRBJ1-4	.	TGTGCCAGCAGCGTATCAGGGATACGTGAAAAACTGTTTTTT	CASSVSGIREKLFF
TRBD1	TRBV28	TRBJ1-1	.	TGTGCCAGCAGTCGCCAGGGGGCGTACACTGAAGCTTTCTTT	CASSRQGAYTEAFF
.	TRBV10-1	TRBJ1-3	.	TGCGCCAGCAGTGGGCCCGGGACTCCTTCTGGAAACACCATATATTTT	CASSGPGTPSGNTIYF
.	TRBV6-5	TRBJ1-3	.	TGTGCCGTAATATCAAGAGGAAACACCATATATTTT	CAVISRGNTIYF
TRBD1	TRBV28	TRBJ2-7	.	TGTGCCAGCAGTACCCCCACAGGGGGGTCCTCCTACGAGCAGTACTTC	CASSTPTGGSSYEQYF
.	TRBV19	TRBJ1-4	once	TGTGCCAGTAGTATTCTCCAGCGGGGAACAATTAATGAAAAACTGTTTTTT	CASSILQRGTINEKLFF
.	TRBV10-1	TRBJ1-3	.	TGCGCCAGCAGTGTAGTGGGGAGACCCGGAAACACCATATATTTT	CASSVVGRPGNTIYF
.	TRBV18	TRBJ1-1	.	TGTGCCAGCTCACCCGACAGGTTTCGAGCTTTCTTT	CASSPDRFRAFF